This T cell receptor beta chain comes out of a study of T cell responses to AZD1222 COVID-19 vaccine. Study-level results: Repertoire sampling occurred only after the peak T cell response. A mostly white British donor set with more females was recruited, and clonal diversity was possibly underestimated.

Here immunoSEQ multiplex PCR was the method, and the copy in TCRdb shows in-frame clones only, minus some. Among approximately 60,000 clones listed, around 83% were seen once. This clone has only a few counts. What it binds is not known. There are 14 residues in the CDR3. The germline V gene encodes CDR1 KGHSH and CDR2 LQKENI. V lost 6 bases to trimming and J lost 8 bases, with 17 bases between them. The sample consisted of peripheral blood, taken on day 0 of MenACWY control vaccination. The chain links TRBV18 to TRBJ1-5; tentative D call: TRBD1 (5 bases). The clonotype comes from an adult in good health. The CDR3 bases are TGTGCCAGCTCCCCCAGGGTAATATCGGAGCCCCAGCATTTT. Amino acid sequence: CASSPRVISEPQHF.